This T cell receptor beta chain was sequenced in a study of shared clonotypes between healthy human individuals (TCRdb year 2020). About the investigation overall: Three men and two women, aged 18 to 49 years, made up the cohort. For each donor, three plates each were used for CD4 naive and CD4 memory, two plates were used for CD8 naive, and one plate was used for CD8 memory. To estimate repertoire size and how much clonotypes are shared between individuals, the study performed deep sequencing of blood TCR repertoires from roughly five healthy adults. Different laboratories and diverse techniques were used to prepare libraries and sequence TCR repertoires, to increase sequencing depth and limit assay-specific biases. Leukapheresis yielded between about 0.9 and 9 billion PBMCs per donor. Results the study describes overall, beyond this receptor: Naive subsets generally had larger estimated clonotype richness than memory subsets. Based on pairwise subsampling, the degree of clonotype sharing among donors was expected to be affected by sequencing depth. Approximately 5% of naive CD4, around 3.5% of naive CD8, approximately 2% of memory CD4, and around 0.42% of memory CD8 clonotypes were shared across four donors. Incomplete sequencing was indicated by rarefaction of sorted-subset datasets, despite the large sequencing depth. Compared with non-shared clonotypes, the clonotypes found in all four sorted-subset donors had higher generation probabilities. The small number of donors limited the genetic and exposure-history diversity represented. Sampling was limited to blood, and TCR repertoires in tissue likely differ from TCR repertoires in blood.

This clone was seen many times. Its cognate antigen has yet to be identified. The input lacks base qualities; no much larger clone sits a single base away. Via the germline V gene, CDR1 is MDHEN and CDR2 SYDVKM. The CDR3, from cysteine to phenylalanine, totals 14 residues. The sequence is cut down to CDR3 DNA, 42 bases in frame from base 1. V is trimmed back by 6 bases and J by 4 bases, and the junction contains 7 bases that no gene match accounts for. Healthy HIV-negative adults with no recently reported acute infections or vaccinations were included as donors. All donors were Caucasian adults living in Nashville, Tennessee, USA. CD4+ T cells were enriched through magnetic negative selection, after which naive cells were positively selected on CD45RA and the remaining negative fraction served as the memory subset. After blood collection by leukapheresis, PBMCs were isolated using Ficoll-Histopaque density gradient centrifugation and then cryopreserved in the vapor phase of liquid nitrogen. Analytical flow cytometry was used to check the purity and quantity of each magnetically sorted T cell population. From each sorted fraction, genomic DNA was isolated and quantified by UV absorbance on a Nanodrop 2000c.

Using the deep immunoSEQ assay, multiplex PCR amplified TCR CDR3 regions from genomic DNA. For each cell subset, the extracted genomic DNA was distributed evenly across all wells of several immunoSEQ 96-well plates, and each plate served as one replicate. For sorted subsets, 200 ng of genomic DNA, equivalent to some 33,000 T cell genomes, went into each replicate PCR. Purified libraries were quantified with a Qubit 3.0 fluorometer, sized on a Bioanalyzer 2100, and re-quantified with the KAPA Library Quantification kit. Every immunoSEQ 96-well plate was sequenced on a separate single-read 150-cycle Illumina NextSeq 550 flow cell. The authors' pipeline ran thus. Because the immunoSEQ output held only junctional sequences and lacked quality scores, the filtering could not match the filtering applied to full-length reads. To assign V/J genes and CDR3, sequences were annotated against IMGT germline references using PyIR, a Python wrapper for IgBLAST v1.9. Reads with weak V/J assignments (E-value above 1e-6), missing CDR3, stop codons, out-of-frame junctions, or ambiguous translated residues were removed. V3J clonotypes were defined as sequences sharing an identical inferred V gene, J gene, and CDR3 amino acid sequence. Percentage overlap between repertoires was computed as shared unique clonotypes divided by the size of the smaller repertoire. RTK rarefaction, the Chao1 estimator, and Recon v2.1 estimates of unobserved clonotypes were used to assess repertoire richness. Generation probabilities were computed with OLGA for all TCRbeta clonotypes obtained by the gDNA method from four donors. TCRdb re-hosts the immuneACCESS table, in-frame sequences only. Its copies lack some clones; in the studies checked, an unresolved V gene accounts for under half of them, and the cause for the rest is not known. The V and J calls and clone size come from that table; D and trimming were worked out from the DNA. Recorded for this sample are hundreds of thousands of clones; roughly 80% of them occurred a single time. Over 9.5% of the sample rests with the top ten.

The sequencing input was memory CD4+ T cells sorted from blood. Per the publication, the cell subset or site label means: CD45RA-negative fraction. The receptor was derived from a man aged 30-40 years in good health. The chain couples TRBV28 to TRBJ1-2; 8 nucleotides in the junction match TRBD1. The DNA reads TGTGCCAGCAGCCCAGGGGGCAACGGCTATGGCTACACCTTC. Its protein product is CASSPGGNGYGYTF.